This T cell receptor beta chain was observed in a study of shared clonotypes between healthy human individuals. Study at large: CD4 naive and CD4 memory each took three plates per donor, while CD8 naive took two and CD8 memory one.

Here immunoSEQ multiplex PCR was the method, and the copy in TCRdb shows in-frame clones only, minus some. Of 750,000 to 1,000,000 clones detected, 92% appear once; the ten largest clones hold 24%. The study's findings and limits: It was the non-shared clonotypes that had lower generation probabilities than clonotypes shared by all four donors.

CDR3 size: 13 residues. The germline CDR1 and CDR2 sequences are SGHDT and YYEEEE. Trimming removed 0 bases at V and 6 bases at J, with 6 bases between. Details on this clone: The target antigen is unknown.

CD8 cells regarded as naive lacked CD45RO, were positively chosen for CCR7, and omitted terminally differentiated effector memory CD45RA+ cells. Donors were Caucasian adults residing in Nashville, Tennessee, USA. Specimen: naive CD8+ T cells sorted from blood. The sequence was obtained from a young man in good health. This rearrangement joins TRBV5-6 to TRBJ2-2, with D uncertain. In DNA form, the CDR3 reads TGTGCCAGCAGCTTGGGGTCACCCGGGGAGCTGTTTTTT. It is translated as CASSLGSPGELFF.